Listed below are T cell receptor beta chains from one sample, sequenced in a study of blood T cells in healthy people across ages. TCRdb re-called the 5' RACE reads through MiXCR, storing one row per CDR3 protein. The top ten hold about 21% of the sample, which has around 940,000 distinct CDR3 sequences, around 54% seen once. The sample consisted of blood. The receptor source for this set is an older woman in good health. Both conserved end residues are trimmed from each CDR3. D genes are given only for firm matches.

d_gene | j_gene | v_gene | CDR3aa
. | TRBJ2-3 | TRBV27 | ASSALSSERQY
. | TRBJ2-3 | TRBV27 | ASSWLALKEDTQY
TRBD2 | TRBJ2-3 | TRBV20-1 | SARYRAGTTSTDTQY
. | TRBJ2-6 | TRBV28 | ASRKMGQGSGANVLT
. | TRBJ2-5 | TRBV18 | ASQRGPETQY
TRBD2 | TRBJ2-5 | TRBV6-2/TRBV6-3 | ASSYLMREAETQY
. | TRBJ2-5 | TRBV3-1 | ASSHEGKTQY
. | TRBJ2-4 | TRBV28 | ASSRNGAKNIQY
TRBD1 | TRBJ1-2 | TRBV6-1 | ARSGQGNYGYT
TRBD2 | TRBJ2-5 | TRBV4-1 | ASSQVGFLADQETQY